This is a list of T cell receptor beta chains from one sample in a study of PD-1 blockade in classical Hodgkin lymphoma. The data were produced by immunoSEQ multiplex PCR, yet TCRdb's version contains in-frame clones alone and is incomplete. The sample records about 110,000 clones, 80% to 90% being singletons. Sequencing was performed on peripheral blood mononuclear cells (PBMCs), taken before the second cycle of nivolumab. Every receptor here comes from a human donor with classical Hodgkin lymphoma. CDR3s include the opening cysteine and the closing phenylalanine or tryptophan. Each record gives: CDR3 protein, CDR3 DNA, D gene, clone size, V gene, J gene. The D gene is left open where the match is weak. Some rows mark clone size as missing; the rest say once, few, many or name a class of expanded clone.

cdr3_aa: CASSKVAASGRSPRRDEQFF; cdr3_nt: TGTGCCAGCAGCAAAGTAGCGGCTAGCGGGAGGAGCCCCCGTAGGGATGAGCAGTTCTTC; d_call: .; clone_size: .; v_call: TRBV21-1; j_call: TRBJ2-1
cdr3_aa: CASSTTGDRREKLFF; cdr3_nt: TGCGCCAGCAGCACCACCGGGGACAGGAGAGAAAAACTGTTTTTT; d_call: TRBD1; clone_size: .; v_call: TRBV5-1; j_call: TRBJ1-4
cdr3_aa: CASSLAGLALPPYEQYF; cdr3_nt: TGTGCCAGCAGCTTAGCGGGCCTAGCTCTACCCCCCTACGAGCAGTACTTC; d_call: .; clone_size: once; v_call: TRBV11-1; j_call: TRBJ2-7
cdr3_aa: CATSSRGAANEKLFF; cdr3_nt: TGTGCCACCAGCAGCCGGGGGGCGGCTAATGAAAAACTGTTTTTT; d_call: .; clone_size: .; v_call: TRBV15; j_call: TRBJ1-4
cdr3_aa: CAMGGLAGVGFYNEQFF; cdr3_nt: TGTGCCATGGGGGGACTAGCGGGAGTGGGGTTCTACAATGAGCAGTTCTTC; d_call: TRBD2; clone_size: .; v_call: TRBV7-9; j_call: TRBJ2-1
cdr3_aa: CASSFDRGQETQYF; cdr3_nt: TGCGCCAGCAGCTTTGACAGGGGGCAAGAGACCCAGTACTTC; d_call: TRBD1; clone_size: .; v_call: TRBV5-1; j_call: TRBJ2-5
cdr3_aa: CASSPAPGLSNNEQFF; cdr3_nt: TGTGCCAGCAGCCCCGCTCCGGGACTATCGAACAATGAGCAGTTCTTC; d_call: TRBD2; clone_size: .; v_call: TRBV16; j_call: TRBJ2-1
cdr3_aa: CAWSAWDRKKAFF; cdr3_nt: TGTGCCTGGAGTGCCTGGGACAGGAAGAAAGCTTTCTTT; d_call: TRBD1; clone_size: .; v_call: TRBV30; j_call: TRBJ1-1
cdr3_aa: CASSQDTWPGTGYNQPQHF; cdr3_nt: TGTGCCAGCAGCCAAGATACTTGGCCCGGGACAGGGTACAATCAGCCCCAGCATTTT; d_call: TRBD1; clone_size: .; v_call: TRBV14; j_call: TRBJ1-5
cdr3_aa: CASRPHGGQGGNQPQHF; cdr3_nt: TGTGCCAGTAGGCCACACGGGGGCCAGGGGGGCAATCAGCCCCAGCATTTT; d_call: TRBD1; clone_size: once; v_call: TRBV19; j_call: TRBJ1-5
cdr3_aa: CSVGGRTTYEQYF; cdr3_nt: TGCAGCGTTGGGGGGAGGACCACCTACGAGCAGTACTTC; d_call: .; clone_size: .; v_call: TRBV29-1; j_call: TRBJ2-7
cdr3_aa: CASSFGRAGGGYEQYF; cdr3_nt: TGTGCCAGCAGCTTTGGTAGGGCAGGGGGGGGCTACGAGCAGTACTTC; d_call: .; clone_size: .; v_call: TRBV7-6; j_call: TRBJ2-7
cdr3_aa: CASSPGLAGPQETQYF; cdr3_nt: TGTGCTAGCAGCCCCGGACTAGCGGGACCCCAAGAGACCCAGTACTTC; d_call: TRBD2; clone_size: .; v_call: TRBV7-7; j_call: TRBJ2-5
cdr3_aa: CASTRSGGHGELFF; cdr3_nt: TGTGCCAGTACCCGTAGCGGGGGCCACGGGGAGCTGTTTTTT; d_call: TRBD2; clone_size: .; v_call: TRBV19; j_call: TRBJ2-2
cdr3_aa: CASSPPAGTGIQPQHF; cdr3_nt: TGTGCCAGCAGCCCCCCCGCAGGGACAGGGATTCAGCCCCAGCATTTT; d_call: TRBD1; clone_size: once; v_call: TRBV11-2; j_call: TRBJ1-5
cdr3_aa: CASSQVREGPTGELFF; cdr3_nt: TGCGCCAGCAGCCAAGTGCGGGAGGGGCCAACCGGGGAGCTGTTTTTT; d_call: TRBD2; clone_size: once; v_call: TRBV4-1; j_call: TRBJ2-2
cdr3_aa: CASSGNRVSQTQYF; cdr3_nt: TGTGCCAGCAGCGGAAACAGGGTTAGCCAGACCCAGTACTTC; d_call: .; clone_size: few; v_call: TRBV2; j_call: TRBJ2-5
cdr3_aa: CASSYMLAGDSGEQYF; cdr3_nt: TGTGCCAGCAGTTACATGTTAGCGGGAGATTCGGGCGAGCAGTACTTC; d_call: TRBD2; clone_size: .; v_call: TRBV6-5; j_call: TRBJ2-7
cdr3_aa: CASSLFGGFGELFF; cdr3_nt: TGTGCCAGCAGCTTATTTGGAGGTTTCGGGGAGCTGTTTTTT; d_call: .; clone_size: .; v_call: TRBV11-3; j_call: TRBJ2-2
cdr3_aa: CASRPGLAAYNEQFF; cdr3_nt: TGTGCCAGCAGACCGGGACTAGCGGCGTACAATGAGCAGTTCTTC; d_call: TRBD2; clone_size: .; v_call: TRBV5-6; j_call: TRBJ2-1
cdr3_aa: CAWMGDNYEQYF; cdr3_nt: TGTGCCTGGATGGGTGATAACTACGAGCAGTACTTC; d_call: .; clone_size: once; v_call: TRBV30; j_call: TRBJ2-7
cdr3_aa: CASSQVTSLKVDEQYF; cdr3_nt: TGCGCCAGCAGCCAAGTTACTAGCTTAAAGGTCGACGAGCAGTACTTC; d_call: .; clone_size: .; v_call: TRBV4-3; j_call: TRBJ2-7
cdr3_aa: CATSALGGTDTQYF; cdr3_nt: TGTGCCACCAGCGCTCTCGGGGGGACAGATACGCAGTATTTT; d_call: TRBD2; clone_size: .; v_call: TRBV15; j_call: TRBJ2-3
cdr3_aa: CASGLELATDTQYF; cdr3_nt: TGTGCTAGTGGTTTGGAGTTAGCCACAGATACGCAGTATTTT; d_call: .; clone_size: .; v_call: TRBV12-5; j_call: TRBJ2-3
cdr3_aa: CASSLRQGDREKLFF; cdr3_nt: TGTGCCAGCAGTTTACGACAGGGGGATCGTGAAAAACTGTTTTTT; d_call: TRBD1; clone_size: few; v_call: TRBV27; j_call: TRBJ1-4
cdr3_aa: CASSPFPSWVRTEAFF; cdr3_nt: TGTGCCAGCAGCCCCTTCCCATCTTGGGTGAGGACTGAAGCTTTCTTT; d_call: .; clone_size: .; v_call: TRBV11-2; j_call: TRBJ1-1
cdr3_aa: CASSLDGAGTGELFF; cdr3_nt: TGCGCCAGCAGCTTGGACGGGGCGGGGACCGGGGAGCTGTTTTTT; d_call: .; clone_size: .; v_call: TRBV5-1; j_call: TRBJ2-2
cdr3_aa: CASSYTSGSYNEQFF; cdr3_nt: TGTGCCAGCAGTTACACATCAGGGTCCTACAATGAGCAGTTCTTC; d_call: .; clone_size: .; v_call: TRBV6-5; j_call: TRBJ2-1
cdr3_aa: CSVETGGARSAFF; cdr3_nt: TGCAGCGTTGAGACAGGGGGCGCGAGGTCTGCTTTCTTT; d_call: TRBD1; clone_size: .; v_call: TRBV29-1; j_call: TRBJ1-1
cdr3_aa: CASSSLVGTGNQPQHF; cdr3_nt: TGTGCCAGCAGTTCTCTCGTCGGGACCGGCAATCAGCCCCAGCATTTT; d_call: .; clone_size: .; v_call: TRBV2; j_call: TRBJ1-5
cdr3_aa: CATSGRQGTYTDTQYF; cdr3_nt: TGTGCCACCAGCGGAAGACAGGGGACGTACACAGATACGCAGTATTTT; d_call: TRBD1; clone_size: .; v_call: TRBV15; j_call: TRBJ2-3
cdr3_aa: CASRPGTASGNTIYF; cdr3_nt: TGTGCCAGCAGACCCGGGACAGCCTCTGGAAACACCATATATTTT; d_call: TRBD1; clone_size: .; v_call: TRBV6-6; j_call: TRBJ1-3
cdr3_aa: CASSPGTGERSGANVLTF; cdr3_nt: TGTGCCAGCAGCCCAGGGACAGGGGAGCGATCTGGGGCCAACGTCCTGACTTTC; d_call: TRBD1; clone_size: .; v_call: TRBV11-2; j_call: TRBJ2-6
cdr3_aa: CASSLTGVTVEGYTF; cdr3_nt: TGTGCCAGCAGTTTAACGGGGGTTACGGTAGAAGGCTACACCTTC; d_call: .; clone_size: .; v_call: TRBV28; j_call: TRBJ1-2
cdr3_aa: CASSPSSGEQFF; cdr3_nt: TGTGCCAGCAGCCCGTCTAGCGGTGAGCAGTTCTTC; d_call: TRBD2; clone_size: .; v_call: TRBV5-6; j_call: TRBJ2-1
cdr3_aa: CASSLGGAGWGYTF; cdr3_nt: TGTGCCAGCAGCTTGGGCGGGGCAGGATGGGGCTACACCTTC; d_call: .; clone_size: .; v_call: TRBV5-6; j_call: TRBJ1-2
cdr3_aa: CASSSQEAADTQYF; cdr3_nt: TGTGCCAGCAGCTCTCAGGAAGCGGCAGATACGCAGTATTTT; d_call: .; clone_size: .; v_call: TRBV5-4; j_call: TRBJ2-3
cdr3_aa: CASSLAASGSLLTGELFF; cdr3_nt: TGTGCCAGCAGCTTAGCGGCTAGCGGGAGCCTTCTTACCGGGGAGCTGTTTTTT; d_call: TRBD2; clone_size: .; v_call: TRBV7-6; j_call: TRBJ2-2
cdr3_aa: CASSLSSIGETQYF; cdr3_nt: TGTGCCAGCAGTTTATCCTCCATAGGAGAGACCCAGTACTTC; d_call: .; clone_size: .; v_call: TRBV27; j_call: TRBJ2-5
cdr3_aa: CASRGGQLVPSGYTF; cdr3_nt: TGTGCCAGCAGGGGGGGACAGCTGGTCCCCTCTGGCTACACCTTC; d_call: TRBD1; clone_size: .; v_call: TRBV5-8; j_call: TRBJ1-2
cdr3_aa: CASRQAGVFFNEQFF; cdr3_nt: TGTGCCAGCCGACAAGCGGGCGTCTTTTTCAATGAGCAGTTCTTC; d_call: .; clone_size: .; v_call: TRBV7-8; j_call: TRBJ2-1
cdr3_aa: CASSLWRTDTQYF; cdr3_nt: TGTGCCAGCAGCTTATGGAGAACAGATACGCAGTATTTT; d_call: .; clone_size: .; v_call: TRBV7-9; j_call: TRBJ2-3
cdr3_aa: CAISEIGQGSNNEQFF; cdr3_nt: TGTGCCATCAGTGAGATTGGACAGGGCTCGAACAATGAGCAGTTCTTC; d_call: TRBD1; clone_size: .; v_call: TRBV10-3; j_call: TRBJ2-1
cdr3_aa: CASSKFREEATGELFF; cdr3_nt: TGCGCCAGCAGTAAGTTTCGGGAGGAGGCGACCGGGGAGCTGTTTTTT; d_call: TRBD2; clone_size: .; v_call: TRBV10-1; j_call: TRBJ2-2
cdr3_aa: CASSQDRWEGYNEQFF; cdr3_nt: TGTGCCAGCAGCCAAGATAGGTGGGAGGGTTACAATGAGCAGTTCTTC; d_call: TRBD2; clone_size: .; v_call: TRBV14; j_call: TRBJ2-1
cdr3_aa: CASSFSAGVDEQFF; cdr3_nt: TGTGCCAGCAGTTTTTCGGCAGGGGTGGATGAGCAGTTCTTC; d_call: .; clone_size: once; v_call: TRBV28; j_call: TRBJ2-1
cdr3_aa: CASSLDSAYYEQYF; cdr3_nt: TGTGCCAGCAGTTTAGATAGCGCGTACTACGAGCAGTACTTC; d_call: .; clone_size: once; v_call: TRBV28; j_call: TRBJ2-7
cdr3_aa: CATSSPRALQYF; cdr3_nt: TGTGCCACCAGCAGCCCCCGTGCTCTTCAGTACTTC; d_call: .; clone_size: .; v_call: TRBV15; j_call: TRBJ2-4
cdr3_aa: CASSPRTGGINGYTF; cdr3_nt: TGTGCCAGCAGCCCGAGGACAGGCGGAATTAATGGCTACACCTTC; d_call: TRBD1; clone_size: .; v_call: TRBV9; j_call: TRBJ1-2
cdr3_aa: CAWSVGGEAFF; cdr3_nt: TGTGCCTGGAGTGTAGGGGGAGAAGCTTTCTTT; d_call: .; clone_size: .; v_call: TRBV30; j_call: TRBJ1-1
cdr3_aa: CASSLGDRGYEQYF; cdr3_nt: TGTGCCAGCAGCTTAGGGGACAGGGGGTACGAGCAGTACTTC; d_call: TRBD1; clone_size: .; v_call: TRBV7-9; j_call: TRBJ2-7
cdr3_aa: CASGYGGMNTEAFF; cdr3_nt: TGTGCTAGTGGTTATGGGGGTATGAACACTGAAGCTTTCTTT; d_call: .; clone_size: .; v_call: TRBV12-5; j_call: TRBJ1-1
cdr3_aa: CASSERVGGPKNIQYF; cdr3_nt: TGTGCCAGCAGTGAAAGAGTAGGGGGGCCCAAAAACATTCAGTACTTC; d_call: .; clone_size: .; v_call: TRBV25-1; j_call: TRBJ2-4
cdr3_aa: CASSPGTGDYEQYF; cdr3_nt: TGTGCCAGCAGCCCAGGGACGGGCGACTACGAGCAGTACTTC; d_call: .; clone_size: .; v_call: TRBV7-9; j_call: TRBJ2-7